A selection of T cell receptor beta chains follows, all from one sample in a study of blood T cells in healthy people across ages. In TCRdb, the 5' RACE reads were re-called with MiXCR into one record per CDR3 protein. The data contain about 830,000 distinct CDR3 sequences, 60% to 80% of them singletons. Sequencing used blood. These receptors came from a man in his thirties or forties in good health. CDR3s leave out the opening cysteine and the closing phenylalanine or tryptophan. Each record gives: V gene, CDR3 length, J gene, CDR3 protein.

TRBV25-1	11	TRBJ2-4	ASSGGGSSIQY
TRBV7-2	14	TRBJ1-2	ASSSQTGQLNYGYT
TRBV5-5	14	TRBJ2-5	ASSPRLAGGTETQY
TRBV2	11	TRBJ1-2	ASIKDRGYGYT
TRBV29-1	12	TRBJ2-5	SVETHREKETQY
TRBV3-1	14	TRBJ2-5	ASSQEGTSLRETQY
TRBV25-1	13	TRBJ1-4	ASKATGSTNEKLF
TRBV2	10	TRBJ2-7	ASSLQGFEQY
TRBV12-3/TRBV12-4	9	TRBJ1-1	ASSRGQEAF
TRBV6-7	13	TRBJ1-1	ASSYSDRAGTEAF
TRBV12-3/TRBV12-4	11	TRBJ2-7	ASSVSGLYEQY
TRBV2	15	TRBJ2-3	ASSEPRARGWTDTQY
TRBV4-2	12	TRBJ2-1	ASSQGDRGYEQF
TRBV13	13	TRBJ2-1	ASSQRLAAHNEQF
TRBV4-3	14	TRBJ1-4	ASSQARTGEGEKLF
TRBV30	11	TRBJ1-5	AWKEANNQPQH
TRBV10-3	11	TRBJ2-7	ANAGTGACEQY
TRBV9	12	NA	ASSTSIGGDEQY
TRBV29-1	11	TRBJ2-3	SVEGGYTDTQY
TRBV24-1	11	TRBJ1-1	ATSETQNTEAF
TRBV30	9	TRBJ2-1	AGPPGPRQF
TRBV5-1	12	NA	ASSLDFREETQY
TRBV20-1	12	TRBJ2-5	SARRGTDQETQY
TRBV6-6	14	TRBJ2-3	ASKAQGLSSTDTRY
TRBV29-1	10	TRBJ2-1	SVDSSGDEQF